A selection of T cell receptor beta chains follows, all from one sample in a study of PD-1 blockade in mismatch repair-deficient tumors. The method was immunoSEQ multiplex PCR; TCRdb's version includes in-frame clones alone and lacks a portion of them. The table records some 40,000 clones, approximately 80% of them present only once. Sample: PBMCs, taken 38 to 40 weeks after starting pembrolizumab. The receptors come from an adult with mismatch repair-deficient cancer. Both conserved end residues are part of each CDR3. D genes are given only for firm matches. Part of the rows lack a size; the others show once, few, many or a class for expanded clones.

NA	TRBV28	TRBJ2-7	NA	CASSDRDWDYEQYF	TGTGCCAGCAGTGACCGGGACTGGGACTACGAGCAGTACTTC
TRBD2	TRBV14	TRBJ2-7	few	CASSHLTGLAYEQYF	TGTGCCAGCAGCCACCTCACTGGACTAGCCTACGAGCAGTACTTC
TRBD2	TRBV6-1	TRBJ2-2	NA	CASFWGGFSTGELFF	TGTGCCAGCTTTTGGGGGGGGTTTTCCACCGGGGAGCTGTTTTTT
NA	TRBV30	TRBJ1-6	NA	CAWSVWTGGSPLHF	TGTGCCTGGAGTGTCTGGACGGGAGGTTCACCCCTCCACTTT
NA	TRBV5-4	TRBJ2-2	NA	CASSPVNAGELFF	TGTGCCAGCAGCCCGGTTAACGCCGGGGAGCTGTTTTTT
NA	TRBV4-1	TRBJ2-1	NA	CASSKIPGGHNEQFF	TGCGCCAGCAGCAAGATTCCCGGGGGACACAATGAGCAGTTCTTC
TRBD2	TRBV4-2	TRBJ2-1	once	CASSRGTSGSNEQFF	TGTGCCAGCAGCCGTGGGACTAGCGGGAGTAATGAGCAGTTCTTC
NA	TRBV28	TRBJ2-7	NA	CASSLSRLGQGISYEQYF	TGTGCCAGCAGTTTATCGAGGTTGGGCCAGGGGATCTCCTACGAGCAGTACTTC
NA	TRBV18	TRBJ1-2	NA	CASSPGTGDYTF	TGTGCCAGCTCACCAGGAACCGGGGACTACACCTTC
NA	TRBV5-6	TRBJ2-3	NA	CASSLAIGVGTDTQYF	TGTGCCAGCAGCTTGGCCATCGGGGTTGGTACAGATACGCAGTATTTT
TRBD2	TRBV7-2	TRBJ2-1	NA	CASSRASGSSYNEQFF	TGTGCCAGCAGCAGAGCTAGCGGGAGCTCCTACAATGAGCAGTTCTTC
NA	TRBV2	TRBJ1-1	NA	CASSSGRSTEAFF	TGTGCCAGCAGTTCGGGGAGGAGCACTGAAGCTTTCTTT
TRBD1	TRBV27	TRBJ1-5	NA	CASSMDRGSNQPQHF	TGTGCCAGCAGTATGGACAGGGGGAGTAATCAGCCCCAGCATTTT
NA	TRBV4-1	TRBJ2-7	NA	CASSQEWLALVQYF	TGCGCCAGCAGCCAAGAATGGCTGGCTCTGGTGCAGTACTTC
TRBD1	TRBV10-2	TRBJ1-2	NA	CASSFDRVDGYTF	TGCGCCAGCAGTTTCGACAGGGTGGATGGCTACACCTTC
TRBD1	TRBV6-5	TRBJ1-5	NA	CASRPGQAYQPQHF	TGTGCCAGCAGACCCGGACAGGCCTATCAGCCCCAGCATTTT
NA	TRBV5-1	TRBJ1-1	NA	CASSLLDSYYTEAFF	TGCGCCAGCAGCTTGTTGGACAGTTACTACACTGAAGCTTTCTTT
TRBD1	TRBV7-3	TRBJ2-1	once	CASSPWTGKNEQFF	TGTGCCAGCAGCCCCTGGACAGGAAAAAATGAGCAGTTCTTC
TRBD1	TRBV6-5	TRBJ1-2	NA	CASSGPGTGNYGYTF	TGTGCCAGCAGTGGACCCGGGACAGGGAACTATGGCTACACCTTC
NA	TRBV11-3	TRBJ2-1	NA	CASSPPTGVRGGNEQFF	TGTGCCAGCAGTCCTCCCACCGGGGTGAGGGGGGGGAATGAGCAGTTCTTC
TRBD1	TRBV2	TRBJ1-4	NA	CASSWVGQGNEKLFF	TGTGCCAGCAGTTGGGTTGGACAGGGTAATGAAAAACTGTTTTTT
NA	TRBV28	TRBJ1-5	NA	CASSLEGGFQPQHF	TGTGCCAGCAGCTTAGAAGGAGGGTTTCAGCCCCAGCATTTT
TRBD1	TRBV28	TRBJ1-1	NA	CASSPRDSTEAFF	TGTGCCAGCAGTCCCCGGGACAGCACTGAAGCTTTCTTT
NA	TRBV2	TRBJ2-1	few	CASSVERENEQFF	TGTGCCAGCAGTGTTGAACGGGAGAATGAGCAGTTCTTC
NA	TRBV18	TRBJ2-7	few	CASSRTGIYEQYF	TGTGCCAGCTCACGAACAGGGATCTACGAGCAGTACTTC
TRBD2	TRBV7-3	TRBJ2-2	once	CASSLAGGPTGELFF	TGTGCCAGCAGCCTAGCGGGAGGGCCGACCGGGGAGCTGTTTTTT
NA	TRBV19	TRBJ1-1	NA	CASSDRQRNTEAFF	TGTGCCAGTAGTGACCGACAGAGGAACACTGAAGCTTTCTTT
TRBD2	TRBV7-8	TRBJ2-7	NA	CASSLGPRGTSGTNEQYF	TGTGCCAGCAGCTTAGGTCCCCGGGGGACTAGCGGGACCAACGAGCAGTACTTC
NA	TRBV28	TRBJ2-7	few	CASTGAYEQYF	TGTGCCAGCACAGGTGCCTACGAGCAGTACTTC
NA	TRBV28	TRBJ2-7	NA	CASSIGTTRYEQYF	TGTGCCAGCTCCATTGGTACTACGAGGTACGAGCAGTACTTC
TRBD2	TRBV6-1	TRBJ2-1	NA	CASKASGYNEQFF	TGTGCCAGCAAGGCTAGCGGATACAATGAGCAGTTCTTC
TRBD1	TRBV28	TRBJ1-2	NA	CASSLPGQGLYGYTF	TGTGCCAGCAGTTTACCCGGACAGGGCCTCTATGGCTACACCTTC
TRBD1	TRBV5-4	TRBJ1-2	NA	CASSVGQGDSYTF	TGTGCCAGCAGCGTCGGACAGGGGGATAGCTACACCTTC
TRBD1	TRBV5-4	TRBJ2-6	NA	CASSFSGQAYSGANVLTF	TGTGCCAGCAGCTTTTCCGGACAGGCATACTCTGGGGCCAACGTCCTGACTTTC
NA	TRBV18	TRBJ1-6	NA	CASSQEGVNSPLHF	TGTGCCAGCTCACAGGAAGGGGTTAATTCACCCCTCCACTTT
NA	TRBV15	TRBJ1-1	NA	CATRGGRLDTEAFF	TGTGCCACCAGGGGGGGGAGGTTGGACACTGAAGCTTTCTTT
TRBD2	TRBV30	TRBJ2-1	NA	CAWTRRLAGVERGQFF	TGTGCCTGGACCCGAAGACTAGCGGGTGTAGAGCGTGGGCAGTTCTTC
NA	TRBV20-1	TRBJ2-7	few	CSARDREEQYF	TGCAGTGCTAGAGATCGGGAGGAGCAGTACTTC
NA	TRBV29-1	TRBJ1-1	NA	CSVDSAVRRNTEAFF	TGCAGCGTTGATAGCGCAGTGCGGAGGAACACTGAAGCTTTCTTT
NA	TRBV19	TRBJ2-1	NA	CASSVPAGEQFF	TGTGCCAGTAGTGTGCCGGCGGGTGAGCAGTTCTTC